The 10 T cell receptor beta chains in this list originate from one sample, sequenced in a study of blood T cell repertoires in COVID-19. Profiled with immunoSEQ multiplex PCR; TCRdb holds only in-frame clones, not every one. Found here are tens of thousands of clones, about 85% of them singletons; the top ten hold 25%. The specimen sequenced was peripheral blood. These receptors were obtained from an elderly woman with active or convalescent COVID-19.

The J gene is TRBJ1-4, the V gene TRBV11-2, with TRBD1 matching over 7 bases. The germline V gene has CDR1 SGHAT and CDR2 FQNNGV. The trim removed 4 bases at V and 5 bases at J, leaving 7 bases unmatched. The CDR3 covers 15 residues. CDR3 amino acids: CASSSKGAWNEKLFF. In DNA, the CDR3 is TGTGCCAGCAGCTCGAAGGGGGCGTGGAATGAAAAACTGTTTTTT.

The chain employs TRBV5-4 and TRBJ2-5; D is ambiguous. Germline V lookup: CDR1 SGHNT, CDR2 YYREEE (reference sequence). The V gene lost 1 base and the J gene lost 1 base, with 20 bases spanning the gap. The CDR3 consists of 18 residues. The CDR3 coding sequence is TGTGCCAGCAGCTTGACGGTTTCTTCAGGATTTGTCCAAGAGACCCAGTACTTC. Its protein is CASSLTVSSGFVQETQYF.

This sequence joins TRBV5-1 and TRBJ1-1; perhaps TRBD1 as D (6 bases). Trimming pared 4 bases from V and 3 bases from J, leaving 13 bases between. The CDR3 extends over 14 amino acids. From germline, CDR1 is SGHRS and CDR2 YFSETQ. CDR3 nucleotide sequence: TGCGCCAGCAGCGTCAACAGGGAGTACACTGAAGCTTTCTTT. This codes for CASSVNREYTEAFF.

The chain joins TRBV19 to TRBJ1-1; D is unclear. The CDR3 contains 11 residues. Per germline, CDR1 LNHDA and CDR2 SQIVND (reference sequence). Between the trimmed V and J ends, which lost 3 bases and 11 bases, there was a span of 10 bases. The CDR3, as DNA: TGTGCCAGTAGTATGGGGAAGCGGGCTTTCTTT. Protein product: CASSMGKRAFF.

The rearrangement uses TRBV6-5 and TRBJ1-1; D gene unclear. V gave up 0 bases and J gave up 7 bases, with 9 bases separating them. The length of the CDR3 is 13 residues. Germline CDR1 reads MNHEY; CDR2 reads SVGAGI. CDR3 amino acids: CASSYSGANEAFF. The CDR3 bases are TGTGCCAGCAGTTACTCAGGAGCCAATGAAGCTTTCTTT.

The CDR3 region is CASSSGQPQHF. The CDR3 coding sequence is TGTGCCAGCAGCTCAGGTCAGCCCCAGCATTTT. This sequence joins TRBV6-5 and TRBJ1-5; D is uncertain. V lost 6 bases and J lost 6, with 6 bases in between. The CDR3 has 11 amino acids. CDR1 and CDR2 from the germline V gene are MNHEY and SVGAGI.

In this sample, this clone turned up once. The genes are TRBV27 and TRBJ2-7; tentatively, D is TRBD1 (5 bases). V dropped 1 base and J dropped 2 bases, with 12 bases sitting between them. Germline-derived CDR1 and CDR2 are MNHEY and SMNVEV (reference sequence). This CDR3 is built from 15 residues. CDR3 sequence: CASSLYRKGPYEQYF. The CDR3 bases are TGTGCCAGCAGTTTATACAGGAAAGGCCCCTACGAGCAGTACTTC.

This chain joins TRBV5-4 and TRBJ2-1; 7 bases map to TRBD1. This CDR3 comprises 15 residues. The germline CDR1 and CDR2 sequences are SGHNT and YYREEE (reference sequence). J lost 0 bases, V lost 0 bases, and 0 bases had no gene match. The CDR3 DNA sequence: TGTGCCAGCAGCTTGGGGACAGGCTCCTACAATGAGCAGTTCTTC. Protein product: CASSLGTGSYNEQFF. Complete variable domain (other parts from reference TRBV5-4 and TRBJ2-1): ETGVTQSPTHLIKTRGQQVTLRCSSQSGHNTVSWYQQALGQGPQFIFQYYREEENGRGNFPPRFSGLQFPNYSSELNVNALELDDSALYLCASSLGTGSYNEQFFGPGTRLTVL.

The chain couples TRBV3-1 (or the pseudogene TRBV3-2) to TRBJ2-1; 11 bases fit TRBD2. The CDR3 is 15 residues long. V dropped 7 bases and J dropped 5; count of bases not matched to a gene: 7. Per the germline V gene, CDR1 is LGHDT and CDR2 is YNNKEL (reference sequence). The CDR3 here is CASTVAGGPNNEQFF. The DNA for the CDR3 is TGTGCCAGCACCGTAGCGGGGGGGCCCAACAATGAGCAGTTCTTC.

The chain links TRBV19 to TRBJ1-3; unclear D gene. The CDR3 length is 12 residues. CDR1 and CDR2 from the germline V gene are LNHDA and SQIVND (reference sequence). The V end was cut by 5 bases, the J end by 11 bases, with 13 bases between. The CDR3 loop reads CASSPALRAIYF. The CDR3 region has the DNA TGTGCCAGTAGTCCCGCGTTGCGGGCCATATATTTT.